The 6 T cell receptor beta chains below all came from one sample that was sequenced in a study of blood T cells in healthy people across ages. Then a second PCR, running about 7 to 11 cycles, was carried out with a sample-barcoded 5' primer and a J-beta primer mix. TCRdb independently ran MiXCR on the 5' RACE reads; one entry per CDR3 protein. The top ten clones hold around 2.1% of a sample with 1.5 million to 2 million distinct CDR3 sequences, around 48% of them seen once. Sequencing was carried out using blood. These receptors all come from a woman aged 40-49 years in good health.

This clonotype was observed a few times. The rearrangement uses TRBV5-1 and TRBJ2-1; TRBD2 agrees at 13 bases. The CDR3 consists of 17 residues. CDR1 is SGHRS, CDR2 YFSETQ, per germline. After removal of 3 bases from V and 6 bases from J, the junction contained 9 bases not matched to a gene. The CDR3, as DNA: TGCGCCAGCAGCTCAATTCCTACTAGCGGGGGGGGCAATGAGCAGTTCTTC. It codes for CASSSIPTSGGGNEQFF.

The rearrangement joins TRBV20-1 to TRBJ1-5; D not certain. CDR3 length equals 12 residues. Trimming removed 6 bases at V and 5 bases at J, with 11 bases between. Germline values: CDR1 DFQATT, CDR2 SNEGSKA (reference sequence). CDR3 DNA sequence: TGCAGTGCAAGACAAAGGGATCAGCCCCAGCATTTT. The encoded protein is CSARQRDQPQHF.

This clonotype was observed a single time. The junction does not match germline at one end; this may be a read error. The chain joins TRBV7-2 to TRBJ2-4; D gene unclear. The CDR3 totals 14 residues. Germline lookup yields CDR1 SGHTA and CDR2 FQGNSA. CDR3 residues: CAGSATQAKNIQYF. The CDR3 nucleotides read TGTGCCGGCAGCGCGACTCAAGCCAAAAACATTCAGTACTTC.

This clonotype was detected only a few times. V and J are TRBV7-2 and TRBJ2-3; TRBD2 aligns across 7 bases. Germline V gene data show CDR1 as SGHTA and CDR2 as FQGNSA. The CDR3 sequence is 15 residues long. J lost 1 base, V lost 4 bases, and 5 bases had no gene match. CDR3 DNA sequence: TGTGCCAGCAGCTGGTTAAGCGGGGGCACAGATACGCAGTATTTT. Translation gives CASSWLSGGTDTQYF.

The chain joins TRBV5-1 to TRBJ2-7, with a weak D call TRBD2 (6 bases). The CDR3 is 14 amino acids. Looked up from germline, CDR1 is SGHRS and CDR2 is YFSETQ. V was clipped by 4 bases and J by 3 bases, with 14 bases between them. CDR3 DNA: TGCGCCAGCAGCCAATATACCGGGAGCTACGAGCAGTACTTC. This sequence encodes CASSQYTGSYEQYF.

Here the CDR3 DNA reads TGCAGCGTTCCTGACAGGGGAGGCACAGATACGCAGTATTTT. Its protein product is CSVPDRGGTDTQYF. The genes are TRBV29-1 and TRBJ2-3, with 8 bases matching TRBD1. Germline-derived CDR1 and CDR2 are SQVTM and ANQGSEA. The J segment lost 1 base and the V segment lost 5 bases, leaving 5 bases of the junction unmatched. CDR3 length: 14 amino acids.